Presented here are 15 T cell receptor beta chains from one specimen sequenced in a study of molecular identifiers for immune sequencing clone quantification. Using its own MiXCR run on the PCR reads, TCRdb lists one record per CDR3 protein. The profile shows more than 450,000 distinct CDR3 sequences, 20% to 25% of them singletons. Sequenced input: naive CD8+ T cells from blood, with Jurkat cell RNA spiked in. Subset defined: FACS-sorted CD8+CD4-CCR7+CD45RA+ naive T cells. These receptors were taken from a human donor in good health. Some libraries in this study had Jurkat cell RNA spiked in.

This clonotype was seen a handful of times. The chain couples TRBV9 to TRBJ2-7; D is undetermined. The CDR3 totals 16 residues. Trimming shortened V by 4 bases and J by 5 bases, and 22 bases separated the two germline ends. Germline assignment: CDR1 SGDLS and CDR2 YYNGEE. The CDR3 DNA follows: TGTGCCAGCAGCCCGCAAACAGCAGTACGTGCGAACGAGCAGTACTTC. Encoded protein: CASSPQTAVRANEQYF.

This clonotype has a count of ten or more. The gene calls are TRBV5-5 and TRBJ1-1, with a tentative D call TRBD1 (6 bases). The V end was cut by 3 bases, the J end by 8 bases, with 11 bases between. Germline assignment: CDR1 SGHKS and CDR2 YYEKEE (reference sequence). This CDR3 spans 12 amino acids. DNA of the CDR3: TGTGCCAGCAGCTGGAATGACAGGGAAGCTTTCTTT. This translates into CASSWNDREAFF.

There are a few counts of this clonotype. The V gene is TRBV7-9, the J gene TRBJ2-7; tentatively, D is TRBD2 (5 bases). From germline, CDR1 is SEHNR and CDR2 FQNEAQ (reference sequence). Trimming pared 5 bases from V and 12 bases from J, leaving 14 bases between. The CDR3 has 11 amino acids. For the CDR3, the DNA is TGTGCCAGCAGCCAGGACTCAGATTTGTACTTC. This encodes CASSQDSDLYF.

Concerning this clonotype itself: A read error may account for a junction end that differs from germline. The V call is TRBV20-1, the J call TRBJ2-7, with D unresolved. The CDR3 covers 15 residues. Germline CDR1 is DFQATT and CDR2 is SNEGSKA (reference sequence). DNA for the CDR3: TGCAGTGCTAGAGATCGTCAACTGAGCTCCTACGAGAAGTACTTC. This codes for CSARDRQLSSYEKYF.

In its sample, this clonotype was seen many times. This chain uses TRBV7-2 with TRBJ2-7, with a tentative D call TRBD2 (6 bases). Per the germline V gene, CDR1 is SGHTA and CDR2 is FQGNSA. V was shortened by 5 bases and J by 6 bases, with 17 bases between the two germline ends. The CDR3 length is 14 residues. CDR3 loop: CASSLRTIGPEQYF. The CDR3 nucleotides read TGTGCCAGCAGCCTACGGACTATAGGCCCCGAGCAGTACTTC. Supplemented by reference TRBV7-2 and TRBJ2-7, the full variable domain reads GAGVSQSPSNKVTEKGKDVELRCDPISGHTALYWYRQSLGQGLEFLIYFQGNSAPDKSGLPSDRFSAERTGGSVSTLTIQRTQQEDSAVYLCASSLRTIGPEQYFGPGTRLTVT.

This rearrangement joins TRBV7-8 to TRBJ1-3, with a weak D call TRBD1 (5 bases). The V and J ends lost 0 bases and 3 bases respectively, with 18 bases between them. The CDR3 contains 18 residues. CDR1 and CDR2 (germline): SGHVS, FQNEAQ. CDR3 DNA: TGTGCCAGCAGCTTAGCGCCGGCCCAGGGATCTAGTGGAAACACCATATATTTT. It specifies CASSLAPAQGSSGNTIYF.

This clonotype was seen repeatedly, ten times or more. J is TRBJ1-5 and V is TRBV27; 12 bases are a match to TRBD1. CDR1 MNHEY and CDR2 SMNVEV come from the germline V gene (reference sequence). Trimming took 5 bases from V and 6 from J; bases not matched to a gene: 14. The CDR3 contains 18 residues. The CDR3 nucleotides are TGTGCCAGCAGTCCGATAGCACGGGACAGGGGGCTTGGTCAGCCCCAGCATTTT. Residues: CASSPIARDRGLGQPQHF.

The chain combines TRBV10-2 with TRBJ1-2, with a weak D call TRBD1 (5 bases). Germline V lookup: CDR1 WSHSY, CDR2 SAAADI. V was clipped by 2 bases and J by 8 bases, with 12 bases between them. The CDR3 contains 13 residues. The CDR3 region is CASSEGQPRGYTF. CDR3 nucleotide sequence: TGCGCCAGCAGTGAGGGACAACCGCGGGGCTACACCTTC.

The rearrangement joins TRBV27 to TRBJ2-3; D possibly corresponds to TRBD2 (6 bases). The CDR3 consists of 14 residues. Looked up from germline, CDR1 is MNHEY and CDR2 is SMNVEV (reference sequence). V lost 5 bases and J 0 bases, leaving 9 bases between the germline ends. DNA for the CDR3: TGTGCCAGCAGTCGGGGGATGAGCACAGATACGCAGTATTTT. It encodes CASSRGMSTDTQYF.

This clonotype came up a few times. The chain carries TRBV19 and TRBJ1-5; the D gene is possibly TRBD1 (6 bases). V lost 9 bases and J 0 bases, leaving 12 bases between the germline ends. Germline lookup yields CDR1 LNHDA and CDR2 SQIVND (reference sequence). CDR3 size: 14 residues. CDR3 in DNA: TGTGCCAGCTCCTGGACAGTTAGCAATCAGCCCCAGCATTTT. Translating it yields CASSWTVSNQPQHF.

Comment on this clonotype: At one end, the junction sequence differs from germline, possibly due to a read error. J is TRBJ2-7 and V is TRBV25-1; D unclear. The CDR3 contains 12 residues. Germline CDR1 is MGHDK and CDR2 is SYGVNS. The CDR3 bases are TGTGCCAGCAGTAGTGGGTCGTACGAGCAGCACTTC. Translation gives CASSSGSYEQHF.

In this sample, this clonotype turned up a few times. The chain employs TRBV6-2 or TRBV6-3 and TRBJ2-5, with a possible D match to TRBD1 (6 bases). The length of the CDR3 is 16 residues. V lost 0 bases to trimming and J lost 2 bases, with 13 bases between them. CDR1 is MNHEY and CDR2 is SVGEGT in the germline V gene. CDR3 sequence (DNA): TGTGCCAGCAGTTACTCGTACAGGGAACTTCAAGAGACCCAGTACTTC. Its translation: CASSYSYRELQETQYF.

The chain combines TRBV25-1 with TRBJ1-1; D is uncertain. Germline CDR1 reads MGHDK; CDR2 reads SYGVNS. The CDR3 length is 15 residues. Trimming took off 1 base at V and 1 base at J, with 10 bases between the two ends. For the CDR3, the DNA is TGTGCCAGCAGTGAATTTGGCAAACAGAACACTGAAGCTTTCTTT. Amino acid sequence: CASSEFGKQNTEAFF.

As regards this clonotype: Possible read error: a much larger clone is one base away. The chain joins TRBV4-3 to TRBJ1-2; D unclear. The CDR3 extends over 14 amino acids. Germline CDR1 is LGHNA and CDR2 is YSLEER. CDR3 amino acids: CASSPQDWPYGYAF. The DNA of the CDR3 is TGCGCCAGCAGCCCCCAAGATTGGCCGTATGGCTACGCCTTC.

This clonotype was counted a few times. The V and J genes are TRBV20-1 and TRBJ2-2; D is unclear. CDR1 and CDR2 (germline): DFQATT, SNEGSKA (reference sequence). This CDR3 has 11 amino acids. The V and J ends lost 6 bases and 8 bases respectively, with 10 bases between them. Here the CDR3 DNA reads TGCAGTGCAACCTGGATGGGGGAGCTGTTTTTT. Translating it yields CSATWMGELFF.